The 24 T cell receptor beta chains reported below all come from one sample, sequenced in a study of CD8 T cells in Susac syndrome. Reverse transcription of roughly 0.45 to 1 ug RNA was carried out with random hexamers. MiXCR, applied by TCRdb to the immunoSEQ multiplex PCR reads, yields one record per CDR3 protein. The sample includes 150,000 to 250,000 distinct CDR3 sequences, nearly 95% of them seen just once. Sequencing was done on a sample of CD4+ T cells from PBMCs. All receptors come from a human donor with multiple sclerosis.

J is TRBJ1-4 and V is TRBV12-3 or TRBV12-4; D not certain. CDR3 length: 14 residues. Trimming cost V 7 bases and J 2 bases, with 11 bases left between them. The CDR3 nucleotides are TGTGCCAGCACCCGAAGGTCGACTAATGAAAAACTGTTTTTT. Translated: CASTRRSTNEKLFF.

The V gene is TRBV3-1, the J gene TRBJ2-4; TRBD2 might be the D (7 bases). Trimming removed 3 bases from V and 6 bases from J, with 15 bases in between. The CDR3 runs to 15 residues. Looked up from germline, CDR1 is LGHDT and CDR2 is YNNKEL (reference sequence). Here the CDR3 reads CASSHFRGAGNIQYF. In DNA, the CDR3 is TGTGCCAGCAGCCACTTCCGGGGGGCAGGAAACATTCAGTACTTC.

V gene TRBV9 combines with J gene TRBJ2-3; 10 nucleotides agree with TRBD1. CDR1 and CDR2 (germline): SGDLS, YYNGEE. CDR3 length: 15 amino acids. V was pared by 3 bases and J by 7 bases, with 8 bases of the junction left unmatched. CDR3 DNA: TGTGCCAGCAGCGCCCAAGACAGGGGGCCGAATACGCAGTATTTT. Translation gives CASSAQDRGPNTQYF.

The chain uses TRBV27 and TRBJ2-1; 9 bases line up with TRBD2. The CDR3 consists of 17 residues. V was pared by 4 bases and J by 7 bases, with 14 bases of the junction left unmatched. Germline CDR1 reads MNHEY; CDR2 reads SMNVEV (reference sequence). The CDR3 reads CASSSPLKAGGKNEQFF. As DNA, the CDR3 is TGTGCCAGCAGTTCCCCCCTAAAGGCGGGGGGGAAGAATGAGCAGTTCTTC.

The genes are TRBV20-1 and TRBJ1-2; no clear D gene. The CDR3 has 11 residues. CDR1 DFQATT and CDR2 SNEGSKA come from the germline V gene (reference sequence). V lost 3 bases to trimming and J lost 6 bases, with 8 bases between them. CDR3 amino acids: CSASNENGYTF. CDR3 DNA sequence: TGCAGTGCTAGCAACGAGAATGGCTACACCTTC.

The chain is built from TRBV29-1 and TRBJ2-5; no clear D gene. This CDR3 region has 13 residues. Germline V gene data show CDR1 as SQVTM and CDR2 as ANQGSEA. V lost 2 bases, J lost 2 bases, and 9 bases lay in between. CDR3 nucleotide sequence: TGCAGCGTTGAATTTGCAGCTCAAGAGACCCAGTACTTC. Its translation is CSVEFAAQETQYF.

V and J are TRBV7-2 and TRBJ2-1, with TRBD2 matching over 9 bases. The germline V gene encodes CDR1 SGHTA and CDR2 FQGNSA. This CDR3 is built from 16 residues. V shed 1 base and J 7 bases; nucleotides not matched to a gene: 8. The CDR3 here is CASSLGGREGRNEQFF. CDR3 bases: TGTGCCAGCAGCTTAGGAGGGCGGGAGGGGAGGAATGAGCAGTTCTTC.

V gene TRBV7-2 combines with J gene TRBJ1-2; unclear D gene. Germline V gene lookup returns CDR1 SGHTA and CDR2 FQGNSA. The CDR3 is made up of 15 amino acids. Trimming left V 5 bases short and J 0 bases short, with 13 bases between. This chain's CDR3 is CASSQRGGSNYGYTF. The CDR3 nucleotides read TGTGCCAGCAGCCAGAGAGGAGGGTCTAACTATGGCTACACCTTC.

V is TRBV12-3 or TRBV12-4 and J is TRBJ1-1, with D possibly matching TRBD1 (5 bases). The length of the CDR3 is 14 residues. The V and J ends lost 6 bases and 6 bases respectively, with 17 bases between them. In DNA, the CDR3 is TGTGCCAGCAGCCGGGGCGTTGGGATCGCTGAAGCTTTCTTT. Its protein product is CASSRGVGIAEAFF.

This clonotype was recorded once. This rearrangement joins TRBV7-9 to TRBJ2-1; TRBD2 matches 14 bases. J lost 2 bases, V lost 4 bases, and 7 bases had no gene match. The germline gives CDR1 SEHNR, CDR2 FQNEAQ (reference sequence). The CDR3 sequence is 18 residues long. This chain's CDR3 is CASSSLRTSGRPYNEQFF. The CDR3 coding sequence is TGTGCCAGCAGCTCCCTTCGGACTAGCGGGAGGCCCTACAATGAGCAGTTCTTC.

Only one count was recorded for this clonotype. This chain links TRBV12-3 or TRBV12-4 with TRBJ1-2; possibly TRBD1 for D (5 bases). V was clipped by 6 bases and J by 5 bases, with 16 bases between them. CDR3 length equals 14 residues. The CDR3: CASRSFGGRYGYTF. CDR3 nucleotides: TGTGCCAGCAGATCATTTGGGGGTCGGTATGGCTACACCTTC.

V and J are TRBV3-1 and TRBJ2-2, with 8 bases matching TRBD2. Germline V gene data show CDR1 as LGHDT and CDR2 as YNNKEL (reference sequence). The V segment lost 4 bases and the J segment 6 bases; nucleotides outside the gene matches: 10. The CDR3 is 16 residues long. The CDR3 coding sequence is TGTGCCAGCAGCCTTCTAAGCGGGAGCCGGGCCGGGGAGCTGTTTTTT. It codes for CASSLLSGSRAGELFF.

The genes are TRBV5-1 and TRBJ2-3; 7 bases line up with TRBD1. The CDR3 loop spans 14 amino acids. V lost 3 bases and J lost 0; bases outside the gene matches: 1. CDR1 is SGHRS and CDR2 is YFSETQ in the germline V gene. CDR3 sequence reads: CASSSTGSTDTQYF. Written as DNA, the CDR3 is TGCGCCAGCAGCTCGACAGGGAGCACAGATACGCAGTATTTT.

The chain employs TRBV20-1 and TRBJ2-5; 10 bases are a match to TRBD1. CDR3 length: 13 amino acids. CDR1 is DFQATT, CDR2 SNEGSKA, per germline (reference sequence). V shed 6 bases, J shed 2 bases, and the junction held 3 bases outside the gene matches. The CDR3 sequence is CSAPDRGQETQYF. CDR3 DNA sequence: TGCAGTGCCCCGGACAGGGGGCAAGAGACCCAGTACTTC.

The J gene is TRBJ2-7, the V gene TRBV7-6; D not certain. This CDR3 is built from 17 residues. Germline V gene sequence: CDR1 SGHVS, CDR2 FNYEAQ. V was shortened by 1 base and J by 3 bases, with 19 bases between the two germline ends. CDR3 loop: CASSLEFTESVCYEQYF. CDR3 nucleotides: TGTGCCAGCAGCTTAGAATTTACAGAGTCAGTGTGCTACGAGCAGTACTTC. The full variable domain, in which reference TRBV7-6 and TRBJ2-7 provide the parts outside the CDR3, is GAGVSQSPRYKVTKRGQDVALRCDPISGHVSLYWYRQALGQGPEFLTYFNYEAQQDKSGLPNDRFSAERPEGSISTLTIQRTEQRDSAMYRCASSLEFTESVCYEQYFGPGTRLTVT.

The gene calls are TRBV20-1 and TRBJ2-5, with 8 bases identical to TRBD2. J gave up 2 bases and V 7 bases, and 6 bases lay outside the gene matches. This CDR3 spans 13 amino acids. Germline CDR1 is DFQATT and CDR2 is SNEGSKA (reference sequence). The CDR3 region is CSVAGGRQETQYF. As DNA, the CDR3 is TGCAGTGTGGCGGGGGGCAGACAAGAGACCCAGTACTTC.

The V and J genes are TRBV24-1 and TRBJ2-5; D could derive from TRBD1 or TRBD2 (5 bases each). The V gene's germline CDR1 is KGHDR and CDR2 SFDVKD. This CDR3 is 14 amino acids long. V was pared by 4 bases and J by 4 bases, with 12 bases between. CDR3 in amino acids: CATSEGPMGETQYF. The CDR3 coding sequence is TGTGCCACCAGTGAGGGACCCATGGGAGAGACCCAGTACTTC.

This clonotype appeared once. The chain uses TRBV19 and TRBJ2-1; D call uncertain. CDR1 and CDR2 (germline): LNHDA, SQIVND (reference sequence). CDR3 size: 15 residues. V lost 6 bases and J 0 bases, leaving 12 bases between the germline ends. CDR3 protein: CASRRDWASYNEQFF. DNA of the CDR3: TGTGCCAGTAGGAGAGACTGGGCCTCCTACAATGAGCAGTTCTTC.

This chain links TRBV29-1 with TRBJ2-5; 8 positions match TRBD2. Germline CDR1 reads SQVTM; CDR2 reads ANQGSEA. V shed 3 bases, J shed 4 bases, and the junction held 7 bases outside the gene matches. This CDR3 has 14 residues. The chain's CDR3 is CSVDSGALLETQYF. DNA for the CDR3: TGCAGCGTTGATAGCGGGGCCCTCTTAGAGACCCAGTACTTC.

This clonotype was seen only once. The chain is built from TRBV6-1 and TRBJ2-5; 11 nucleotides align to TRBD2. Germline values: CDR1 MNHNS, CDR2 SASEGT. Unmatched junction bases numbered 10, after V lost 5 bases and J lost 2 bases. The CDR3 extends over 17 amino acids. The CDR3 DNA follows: TGTGCCAGCAGTCGACTAGCGGGGCACCGACGGCAAGAGACCCAGTACTTC. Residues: CASSRLAGHRRQETQYF.

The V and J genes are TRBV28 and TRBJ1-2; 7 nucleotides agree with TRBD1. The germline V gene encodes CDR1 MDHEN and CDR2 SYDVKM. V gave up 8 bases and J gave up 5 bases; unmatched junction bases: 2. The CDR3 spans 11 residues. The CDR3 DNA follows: TGTGCCAGCGGGGACAGTTATGGCTACACCTTC. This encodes CASGDSYGYTF.

The CDR3 loop reads CAIARDKDTDTQYF. CDR3 in DNA: TGTGCCATCGCGCGGGACAAAGACACAGATACGCAGTATTTT. V and J are TRBV10-3 and TRBJ2-3; tentatively, D is TRBD1 or TRBD2 (6 bases each). Germline V gene data show CDR1 as ENHRY and CDR2 as SYGVKD. Trimming stripped 8 bases from V and 2 bases from J, with 14 bases between. The CDR3 sequence is 14 residues long.

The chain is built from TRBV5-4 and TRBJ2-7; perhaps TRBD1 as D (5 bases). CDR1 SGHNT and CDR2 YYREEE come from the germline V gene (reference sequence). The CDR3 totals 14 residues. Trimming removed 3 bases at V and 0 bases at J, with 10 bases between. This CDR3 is CASSSQATSYEQYF. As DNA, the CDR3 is TGTGCCAGCAGCTCACAGGCTACCTCCTACGAGCAGTACTTC.

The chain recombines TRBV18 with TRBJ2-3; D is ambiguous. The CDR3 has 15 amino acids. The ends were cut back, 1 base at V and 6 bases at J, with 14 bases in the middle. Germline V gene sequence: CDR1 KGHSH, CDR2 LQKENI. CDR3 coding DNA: TGTGCCAGCTCACCACAGGCCCCTGCGCGGGATACGCAGTATTTT. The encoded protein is CASSPQAPARDTQYF.